A single sample gave rise to the 22 T cell receptor beta chains below, sequenced in a study of blood T cell repertoires in COVID-19. Data came from immunoSEQ multiplex PCR; TCRdb stores just in-frame clones and leaves some out. The profile shows over 85,000 clones, approximately 80% of them singletons. Sequencing input: peripheral blood. All receptors come from a man aged 60-69 years with acute or convalescent COVID-19.

The gene calls are TRBV15 and TRBJ2-5; tentative D call: TRBD2 (6 bases). The V gene's germline CDR1 is LNHNV and CDR2 YYDKDF (reference sequence). The V gene lost 0 bases and the J gene lost 4 bases, with 15 bases spanning the gap. CDR3 length: 16 amino acids. The CDR3 DNA reads as TGTGCCACCAGCAGAGATACGGGCGGGACCGGAGAGACCCAGTACTTC. Translating it yields CATSRDTGGTGETQYF.

The J gene is TRBJ2-7, the V gene TRBV9; 8 bases map to TRBD1. Trimming removed 4 bases from V and 3 bases from J; junction bases left unmatched: 6. CDR3 length: 14 amino acids. The V gene's germline CDR1 is SGDLS and CDR2 YYNGEE. The CDR3 DNA follows: TGTGCCAGCAGCCTACGACAGGGGAACTACGAGCAGTACTTC. Translated, it gives CASSLRQGNYEQYF. The whole variable domain, filled in from reference TRBV9 and TRBJ2-7, reads DSGVTQTPKHLITATGQRVTLRCSPRSGDLSVYWYQQSLDQGLQFLIQYYNGEERAKGNILERFSAQQFPDLHSELNLSSLELGDSALYFCASSLRQGNYEQYFGPGTRLTVT.

This chain links TRBV9 with TRBJ2-1; tentatively, D is TRBD1 (5 bases). V dropped 3 bases and J dropped 4 bases, with 14 bases sitting between them. This CDR3 is built from 15 residues. CDR1 is SGDLS and CDR2 is YYNGEE in the germline V gene. The chain's CDR3 is CASSARQSGYNEQFF. The CDR3 nucleotides read TGTGCCAGCAGCGCCCGACAGTCCGGGTACAATGAGCAGTTCTTC.

The V gene is TRBV6-1, the J gene TRBJ1-2; D is ambiguous. Germline assignment: CDR1 MNHNS and CDR2 SASEGT. V shed 2 bases and J shed 3 bases, with 7 bases lying between them. The CDR3 consists of 13 residues. DNA for the CDR3: TGTGCCAGCAGTGAACAGGCTGACTATGGCTACACCTTC. Its translation is CASSEQADYGYTF.

V is TRBV19 and J is TRBJ1-5; no firm D call. The germline V and J ends were trimmed by 6 bases and 2 bases, with 14 bases remaining between them. Germline V gene sequence: CDR1 LNHDA, CDR2 SQIVND (reference sequence). The CDR3 is 15 amino acids. CDR3 protein: CASREGPWGNQPQHF. As DNA, the CDR3 is TGTGCCAGTAGGGAGGGCCCCTGGGGCAATCAGCCCCAGCATTTT. The complete variable domain, with remaining parts taken from reference TRBV19 and TRBJ1-5, reads DGGITQSPKYLFRKEGQNVTLSCEQNLNHDAMYWYRQDPGQGLRLIYYSQIVNDFQKGDIAEGYSVSREKKESFPLTVTSAQKNPTAFYLCASREGPWGNQPQHFGDGTRLSIL.

CDR3 amino acids: CASSLDREPYNEQFF. The CDR3 DNA reads as TGTGCCAGCAGCTTGGACAGGGAGCCCTACAATGAGCAGTTCTTC. J is TRBJ2-1 and V is TRBV5-4; TRBD1 is a possible D gene (6 bases). Per germline, CDR1 SGHNT and CDR2 YYREEE (reference sequence). This CDR3 is 15 amino acids long. Trimming cost V 0 bases and J 2 bases, with 9 bases left between them.

The V call is TRBV5-5, the J call TRBJ2-5; D is perhaps TRBD2 (5 bases). Germline V gene data show CDR1 as SGHKS and CDR2 as YYEKEE (reference sequence). This CDR3 has 15 amino acids. Between the trimmed V and J ends, which lost 2 bases and 5 bases, there was a span of 16 bases. In DNA form, the CDR3 reads TGTGCCAGCAGCTTAGAGGGAGTACCGAGGGAGACCCAGTACTTC. It translates to CASSLEGVPRETQYF.

In nucleotides, the CDR3 is TGTGCCAGCAGCTTTCGGGCGTCAGGGACCTACAATGAGCAGTTCTTC. Its translation is CASSFRASGTYNEQFF. The chain combines TRBV7-8 with TRBJ2-1, with TRBD1 as a possible D gene (5 bases). The CDR3 consists of 16 residues. The germline V gene encodes CDR1 SGHVS and CDR2 FQNEAQ. Trimming shortened V by 3 bases and J by 2 bases, and 14 bases separated the two germline ends.

This sequence joins TRBV6-1 and TRBJ2-7; 7 bases line up with TRBD1. The CDR3 is made up of 14 amino acids. V was pared by 2 bases and J by 4 bases, with 5 bases of the junction left unmatched. CDR1 MNHNS and CDR2 SASEGT come from the germline V gene. This chain's CDR3 is CASSEKGQRYEQYV. Here the CDR3 DNA reads TGTGCCAGCAGTGAAAAGGGACAGAGGTACGAGCAGTACGTC.

Points on this clone: This sample includes further DNA sequences coding for the same CDR3. V is TRBV5-1 and J is TRBJ1-4; maybe TRBD1 (6 bases). This CDR3 has 16 residues. CDR1 is SGHRS, CDR2 YFSETQ, per germline. With 4 bases removed from V and 0 bases from J, the gap between germline ends came to 13 bases. The CDR3 DNA sequence: TGCGCCAGCAGCCTCGGACAGACTGCAACTAATGAAAAACTGTTTTTT. Its protein is CASSLGQTATNEKLFF. The entire variable domain, with the rest obtained from reference TRBV5-1 and TRBJ1-4, is as follows: KAGVTQTPRYLIKTRGQQVTLSCSPISGHRSVSWYQQTPGQGLQFLFEYFSETQRNKGNFPGRFSGRQFSNSRSEMNVSTLELGDSALYLCASSLGQTATNEKLFFGSGTQLSVL.

CDR3 amino acids: CASSLDGWSSGNTIYF. The CDR3 nucleotides are TGTGCCAGCAGCTTGGACGGATGGAGCTCTGGAAACACCATATATTTT. The V and J genes are TRBV5-5 and TRBJ1-3; D uncertain. V was cut by 0 bases and J by 0 bases, with 10 bases left in between. The CDR3 has 16 residues. From germline, CDR1 is SGHKS and CDR2 YYEKEE (reference sequence).

The chain joins TRBV24-1 to TRBJ2-7, with unresolved D. The CDR3 runs to 15 residues. CDR1 is KGHDR, CDR2 SFDVKD, per germline. V was pared by 8 bases and J by 3 bases, with 19 bases between. DNA of the CDR3: TGTGCCACCACCCCCAAATCCACCGAGCTCTACGAGCAGTACGTC. Its protein product is CATTPKSTELYEQYV.

The chain couples TRBV28 to TRBJ1-5, with TRBD1 matching over 7 bases. Germline assignment: CDR1 MDHEN and CDR2 SYDVKM. The J segment lost 3 bases and the V segment lost 5 bases, leaving 10 bases of the junction unmatched. The CDR3 runs to 16 residues. The CDR3 DNA is TGTGCCAGCAGTCTATCGACAGGGATTTTCAATCAGCCCCAGCATTTT. As protein: CASSLSTGIFNQPQHF.

The CDR3 region has the DNA TGTGCCAGCAGCCCCAGGGTACAGTCACCCCTCCACTTT. It encodes CASSPRVQSPLHF. The chain uses TRBV12-3 or TRBV12-4 and TRBJ1-6, with D perhaps matching TRBD1 (5 bases). The CDR3 contains 13 residues. V was trimmed by 6 bases and J by 10 bases, leaving 13 bases between them.

This rearrangement joins TRBV28 to TRBJ2-1; unclear D gene. The CDR3 totals 11 residues. Trimming pared 5 bases from V and 7 bases from J, leaving 6 bases between. Per the germline V gene, CDR1 is MDHEN and CDR2 is SYDVKM. The CDR3 is CASSLLNEQFF. The CDR3 nucleotides read TGTGCCAGCAGTCTCCTAAATGAGCAGTTCTTC.

Note on this clone: The identical CDR3 is also encoded by other nucleotide sequences in the sample. The chain carries TRBV3-1 (or the pseudogene TRBV3-2) and TRBJ1-2, with unresolved D. The germline V gene encodes CDR1 LGHDT and CDR2 YNNKEL (reference sequence). The CDR3 is 13 amino acids. Trimming left V 3 bases short and J 5 bases short, with 10 bases between. The CDR3 bases are TGTGCCAGCAGCCAGGCCGGGTCTTATGGCTACACCTTC. Protein: CASSQAGSYGYTF.

The chain links TRBV3-1 (or the pseudogene TRBV3-2) to TRBJ1-1, with D possibly being TRBD1 (5 bases). Germline CDR1 and CDR2: LGHDT and YNNKEL (reference sequence). Trimming removed 6 bases from V and 0 bases from J, with 8 bases in between. The CDR3 has 13 amino acids. CDR3 sequence reads: CASRRQLNTEAFF. CDR3 DNA: TGTGCCAGCAGGCGACAGCTGAACACTGAAGCTTTCTTT.

V and J are TRBV3-1 (or the pseudogene TRBV3-2) and TRBJ2-7, with 9 bases lining up with TRBD1. V lost 5 bases and J lost 1; bases outside the gene matches: 6. Germline CDR1 and CDR2: LGHDT and YNNKEL (reference sequence). The CDR3 covers 15 residues. In DNA, the CDR3 is TGTGCCAGCAGCTCCCGGACAGGGGATTCCTACGAGCAGTACTTC. Translating it yields CASSSRTGDSYEQYF.

This clone was recorded a few times. The CDR3 region is CASSHLLQAPSAGANVLTF. DNA for the CDR3: TGTGCCAGCAGCCACCTCCTACAGGCGCCTAGTGCAGGGGCCAACGTCCTGACTTTC. This rearrangement joins TRBV7-2 to TRBJ2-6; tentative D call: TRBD1 (5 bases). The CDR3 contains 19 residues. Germline V lookup: CDR1 SGHTA, CDR2 FQGNSA. Trimming pared 5 bases from V and 4 bases from J, leaving 24 bases between.

The chain is built from TRBV3-1 (or the pseudogene TRBV3-2) and TRBJ1-4; the D gene is possibly TRBD1 (5 bases). CDR3 length equals 16 residues. CDR1 is LGHDT, CDR2 YNNKEL, per germline (reference sequence). V was clipped by 5 bases and J by 0 bases, with 13 bases between them. CDR3 residues: CASSAQDSATNEKLFF. CDR3 bases: TGTGCCAGCAGCGCTCAAGACAGTGCAACTAATGAAAAACTGTTTTTT.

V and J are TRBV4-1 and TRBJ2-2, with D possibly being TRBD2 (7 bases). The CDR3 is made up of 17 amino acids. Trimming pared 1 base from V and 1 base from J, leaving 13 bases between. The germline V gene encodes CDR1 MGHRA and CDR2 YSYEKL. CDR3 protein: CASSQGGRGWNTGELFF. The CDR3 DNA sequence: TGCGCCAGCAGCCAAGGGGGGCGGGGGTGGAACACCGGGGAGCTGTTTTTT.

This clone is termed medium-sized (0.01 to 0.1%). V gene TRBV29-1 combines with J gene TRBJ2-5; possibly TRBD1 for D (6 bases). The V end was cut by 0 bases, the J end by 1 base, with 12 bases between. Germline CDR1 reads SQVTM; CDR2 reads ANQGSEA. CDR3 length: 15 amino acids. This CDR3 reads CSVEEDRDTQETQYF. In DNA form, the CDR3 reads TGCAGCGTTGAAGAGGATCGGGACACCCAAGAGACCCAGTACTTC.